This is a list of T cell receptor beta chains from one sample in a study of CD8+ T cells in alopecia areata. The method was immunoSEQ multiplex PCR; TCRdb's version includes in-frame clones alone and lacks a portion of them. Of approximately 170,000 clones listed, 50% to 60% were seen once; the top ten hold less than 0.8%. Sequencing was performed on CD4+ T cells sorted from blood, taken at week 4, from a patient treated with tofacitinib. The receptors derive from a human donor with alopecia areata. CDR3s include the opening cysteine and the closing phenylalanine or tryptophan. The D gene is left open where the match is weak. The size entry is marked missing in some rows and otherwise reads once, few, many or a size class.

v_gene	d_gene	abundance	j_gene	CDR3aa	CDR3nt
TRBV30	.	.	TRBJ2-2	CAYFGRTNTGELFF	TGTGCCTACTTCGGCAGAACGAACACCGGGGAGCTGTTTTTT
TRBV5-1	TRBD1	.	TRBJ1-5	CASSQGTGDQPQHF	TGCGCCAGCAGCCAAGGGACAGGTGATCAGCCCCAGCATTTT
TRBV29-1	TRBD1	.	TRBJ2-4	CSAFLLGQRDIQYF	TGCAGCGCCTTCCTTCTGGGACAGAGGGACATTCAGTACTTC
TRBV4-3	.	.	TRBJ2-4	CASSQKVEGVQYF	TGCGCCAGCAGCCAGAAGGTAGAGGGGGTTCAGTACTTC
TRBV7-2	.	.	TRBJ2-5	CASSLVPEETQYF	TGTGCCAGCAGCTTAGTCCCAGAAGAGACCCAGTACTTC
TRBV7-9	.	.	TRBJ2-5	CASSLVGQETQYF	TGTGCCAGCAGCTTAGTTGGGCAAGAGACCCAGTACTTC
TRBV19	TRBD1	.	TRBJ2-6	CASSIGYGTASSGANVLTF	TGTGCCAGTAGTATCGGGTACGGGACAGCATCCTCTGGGGCCAACGTCCTGACTTTC
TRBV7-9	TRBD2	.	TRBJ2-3	CASSLGLAGAADTQYF	TGTGCCAGCAGCTTAGGACTAGCGGGAGCCGCAGATACGCAGTATTTT
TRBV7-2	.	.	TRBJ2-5	CASSLEPQSQYF	TGTGCCAGCAGCTTAGAGCCGCAGAGCCAGTACTTC
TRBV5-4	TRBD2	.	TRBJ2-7	CASSPGVAGGRSYEQYF	TGTGCCAGCAGCCCGGGGGTAGCGGGAGGCCGATCCTACGAGCAGTACTTC
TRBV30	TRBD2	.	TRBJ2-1	CAWSGLAGISNEQFF	TGTGCCTGGAGTGGACTAGCGGGAATATCCAATGAGCAGTTCTTC
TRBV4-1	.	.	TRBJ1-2	CASSPTYSREEGYTF	TGCGCCAGCAGCCCGACTTACAGCAGGGAGGAGGGCTACACCTTC
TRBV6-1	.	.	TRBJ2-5	CASSELPPRLGETQYF	TGTGCCAGCAGTGAACTCCCCCCTAGGCTGGGTGAGACCCAGTACTTC
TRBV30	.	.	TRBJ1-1	CAWSVRGRAEAFF	TGTGCCTGGAGTGTGCGGGGGCGGGCTGAAGCTTTCTTT
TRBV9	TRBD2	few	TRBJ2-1	CASSVGSSGIAFEQFF	TGTGCCAGCAGCGTAGGGTCTAGCGGGATAGCTTTTGAGCAGTTCTTC